The following is a T cell receptor beta chain sequence with its context. Its antigen is not known. This record belongs to a study of OX40 agonist ivuxolimab in advanced cancers. Overall study findings and caveats: Partial responders at 0.1-3.0 mg/kg showed near-lowest clonal expansion. Which antigen the expanded peripheral T cells recognized is unknown.

Sequencing used immunoSEQ multiplex PCR; TCRdb keeps in-frame clones, though not all of them. The repertoire holds tens of thousands of clones, with about four fifths as singletons. This CDR3 spans 15 amino acids. Deletions cut 1 base from V and 4 bases from J, with 12 bases between. The V gene's germline CDR1 is SGHVS and CDR2 FQNEAQ. The rearrangement links TRBV7-8 to TRBJ2-3; D is perhaps TRBD2 (5 bases). This receptor was obtained from an adult with an advanced solid tumor such as melanoma, head and neck, liver or kidney cancer. The source was CD4+ or CD8+ T cells sorted from blood, collected in a trial of the OX40 agonist ivuxolimab. The CDR3 DNA follows: TGTGCCAGCAGCTTAGACCGAGGAGGTTCAGATACGCAGTATTTT. Protein product: CASSLDRGGSDTQYF.